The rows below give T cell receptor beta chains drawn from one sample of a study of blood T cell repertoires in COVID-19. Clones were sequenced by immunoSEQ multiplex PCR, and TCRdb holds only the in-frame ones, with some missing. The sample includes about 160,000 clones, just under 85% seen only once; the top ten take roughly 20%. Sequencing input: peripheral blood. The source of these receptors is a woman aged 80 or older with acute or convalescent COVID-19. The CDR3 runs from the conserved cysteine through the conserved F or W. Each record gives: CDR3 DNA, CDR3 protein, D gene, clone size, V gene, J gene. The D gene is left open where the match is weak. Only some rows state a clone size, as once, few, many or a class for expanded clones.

DNA: TGTGCCAGTAGTAATAGGGGGCAGTCGATTCGCCGGGGAGGGGCCAACGTCCTGACTTTC
CDR3: CASSNRGQSIRRGGANVLTF
D: TRBD1
size: NA
V: TRBV19
J: TRBJ2-6

DNA: TGTGCCATCAGTGATTGGGACAGGGCCTCCTACGAGCAGTACTTC
CDR3: CAISDWDRASYEQYF
D: TRBD1
size: NA
V: TRBV10-3
J: TRBJ2-7

DNA: TGCAGCGTTCGGAAGGGGGCGGGAAGCACAGATACGCAGTATTTT
CDR3: CSVRKGAGSTDTQYF
D: NA
size: NA
V: TRBV29-1
J: TRBJ2-3

DNA: TGCAGTGCTAGAGGACGGACAGGGCTTACCTTC
CDR3: CSARGRTGLTF
D: TRBD1
size: once
V: TRBV20-1
J: TRBJ1-2

DNA: TGTGCCAGCAGCCCATTCGACAGGGGTATCGCTGAAGCTTTCTTT
CDR3: CASSPFDRGIAEAFF
D: TRBD1
size: NA
V: TRBV11-2
J: TRBJ1-1

DNA: TGTGCCAGCAGCCCTAGGGGGGGCGACATTGAAAAACTGTTTTTT
CDR3: CASSPRGGDIEKLFF
D: NA
size: once
V: TRBV7-9
J: TRBJ1-4

DNA: TGCAGTGCTAGTGGGGGGGTCCGGAACCAGAACACTGAAGCTTTCTTT
CDR3: CSASGGVRNQNTEAFF
D: NA
size: NA
V: TRBV20-1
J: TRBJ1-1

DNA: TGTGCCAGCGGCGGACTAGCCGCAGATACGCAGTATTTT
CDR3: CASGGLAADTQYF
D: TRBD2
size: once
V: TRBV14
J: TRBJ2-3

DNA: TGTGCCAGCAGTTTATCAGGGGGCGATGGCTATGGCTACACCTTC
CDR3: CASSLSGGDGYGYTF
D: TRBD1
size: NA
V: TRBV27
J: TRBJ1-2

DNA: TGTGCCAGCAGTTTACGACCAACAGGGGACTATGGCTACACCTTC
CDR3: CASSLRPTGDYGYTF
D: TRBD1
size: NA
V: TRBV27
J: TRBJ1-2

DNA: TGTGCCAGTAGTAAGGGAGGGGGAAATGAGCAGTTCTTC
CDR3: CASSKGGGNEQFF
D: NA
size: few
V: TRBV19
J: TRBJ2-1

DNA: TGCGCCAGCAGCCAAGATTATAGCTCCTACAATGAGCAGTTCTTC
CDR3: CASSQDYSSYNEQFF
D: NA
size: few
V: TRBV4-3
J: TRBJ2-1

DNA: TGTGCCAGCAGTGAAGTCCCGGTGGGCGGAGGACTCAATCAGCCCCAGCATTTT
CDR3: CASSEVPVGGGLNQPQHF
D: NA
size: NA
V: TRBV6-1
J: TRBJ1-5

DNA: TGTGCCAGCAGCCACGAGGGACTCAGAGATACGCAGTATTTT
CDR3: CASSHEGLRDTQYF
D: NA
size: medium-sized
V: TRBV3-1/TRBV3-2
J: TRBJ2-3

DNA: TGTGCCAGCTCCCCTGACAGGATCAATCAGCCCCAGCATTTT
CDR3: CASSPDRINQPQHF
D: NA
size: NA
V: TRBV18
J: TRBJ1-5

DNA: TGTGCCTGGAGTGCCGGGGGATTCGGGACTACCATATATTTT
CDR3: CAWSAGGFGTTIYF
D: NA
size: NA
V: TRBV30
J: TRBJ1-3

DNA: TGTGCCAGCAGTGCCCGACAGGATAACACTGAAGCTTTCTTT
CDR3: CASSARQDNTEAFF
D: NA
size: once
V: TRBV25-1
J: TRBJ1-1

DNA: TGTGCCATCAGTGAGTCGAGGACTAGCGTAAGGACCCCAGGTACGCAGTATTTT
CDR3: CAISESRTSVRTPGTQYF
D: TRBD2
size: NA
V: TRBV10-3
J: TRBJ2-3

DNA: TGTGCCACCAGCAGGGGTAGCGGGGGGCTCGCAGATACGCAGTATTTT
CDR3: CATSRGSGGLADTQYF
D: TRBD2
size: NA
V: TRBV15
J: TRBJ2-3

DNA: TGCAGCGTTGCGACACAGGGATCCGAGCAGTACTTC
CDR3: CSVATQGSEQYF
D: NA
size: NA
V: TRBV29-1
J: TRBJ2-7

DNA: TGTGCCAGCAGCTTACGGACAGGGAACACTGAAGCTTTCTTT
CDR3: CASSLRTGNTEAFF
D: TRBD1
size: NA
V: TRBV7-2
J: TRBJ1-1

DNA: TGTGCCAGCAGACTGCGTGCGGCTGAGCAGTTCTTC
CDR3: CASRLRAAEQFF
D: NA
size: NA
V: TRBV12-3/TRBV12-4
J: TRBJ2-1

DNA: TGTGCCAGCAGCCCGACAGGGGGCAGCGGTCGGAATGAGCAGTTCTTC
CDR3: CASSPTGGSGRNEQFF
D: TRBD1
size: NA
V: TRBV7-2
J: TRBJ2-1

DNA: TGCGCCAGCAGCCCCCTTAGGAACACCGGGGAGCTGTTTTTT
CDR3: CASSPLRNTGELFF
D: NA
size: NA
V: TRBV5-1
J: TRBJ2-2

DNA: TGTGCCAGCAGCTCTAGCGGTTCTCTCAATGAGCAGTTCTTC
CDR3: CASSSSGSLNEQFF
D: TRBD2
size: NA
V: TRBV7-9
J: TRBJ2-1

DNA: TGTGCCAGCAGCCAAGGCGTCTTCTCCTACAATGAGCAGTTCTTC
CDR3: CASSQGVFSYNEQFF
D: NA
size: NA
V: TRBV3-1/TRBV3-2
J: TRBJ2-1

DNA: TGCAGTGCTAGTAAGACTAGCGGGGCCGTGGGGACCCAGTACTTC
CDR3: CSASKTSGAVGTQYF
D: TRBD2
size: NA
V: TRBV20-1
J: TRBJ2-5

DNA: TGTGCCACCTCAATCAAAGGGAGGGCCTCTGGGGCCAACGTCCTGACTTTC
CDR3: CATSIKGRASGANVLTF
D: TRBD2
size: NA
V: TRBV19
J: TRBJ2-6

DNA: TGCGCCAGCAGCCAAGACACTTCCCTAGCTCTGTACAATGAGCAGTTCTTC
CDR3: CASSQDTSLALYNEQFF
D: NA
size: NA
V: TRBV4-3
J: TRBJ2-1

DNA: TGTGCCAGCAGCTTAGGGACTAGCGGGACCCAAGAGACCCAGTACTTC
CDR3: CASSLGTSGTQETQYF
D: TRBD2
size: NA
V: TRBV7-8
J: TRBJ2-5

DNA: TGTGCCTGGAGGTCCACAGCTCGGAATTCACCCCTCCACTTT
CDR3: CAWRSTARNSPLHF
D: NA
size: NA
V: TRBV30
J: TRBJ1-6

DNA: TGTGCTAGTGGTTTGGAATTAGTGCAGTACTTC
CDR3: CASGLELVQYF
D: NA
size: NA
V: TRBV12-5
J: TRBJ2-7

DNA: TGCGCCAGCAGCCAAGAACTAGCGGGAAACACAGATACGCAGTATTTT
CDR3: CASSQELAGNTDTQYF
D: TRBD2
size: NA
V: TRBV4-1
J: TRBJ2-3

DNA: TGTGCCAGCAGCTTAGTGGGACAGGGTATTGAAAAACTGTTTTTT
CDR3: CASSLVGQGIEKLFF
D: TRBD1
size: NA
V: TRBV11-2
J: TRBJ1-4

DNA: TGTGCCAGTAGCGGGACTAGCGGTAGCACAGATACGCAGTATTTT
CDR3: CASSGTSGSTDTQYF
D: TRBD2
size: NA
V: TRBV19
J: TRBJ2-3

DNA: TGTGCCAGCAGCTTAAATCGGCCAGGGGTAACTGAAGCTTTCTTT
CDR3: CASSLNRPGVTEAFF
D: NA
size: once
V: TRBV7-9
J: TRBJ1-1

DNA: TGTGCCAGCAGGACAGGGGGCGGAGGTGAAGCTTTCTTT
CDR3: CASRTGGGGEAFF
D: TRBD1
size: NA
V: TRBV6-4
J: TRBJ1-1

DNA: TGTGCCAGCAGTTCCGGGACAGGGCTCAATGAGCAGTTCTTC
CDR3: CASSSGTGLNEQFF
D: TRBD1
size: NA
V: TRBV6-5
J: TRBJ2-1

DNA: TGTGCCAGTAGTATGGGGCCTGAAGCTTTCTTT
CDR3: CASSMGPEAFF
D: NA
size: NA
V: TRBV19
J: TRBJ1-1

DNA: TGTGCCATCAACACTCCGGGACTAGCGGGAGGAGGCTACGAGCAGTACTTC
CDR3: CAINTPGLAGGGYEQYF
D: TRBD2
size: NA
V: TRBV10-3
J: TRBJ2-7

DNA: TGTGCCAGTAGTATAGAGACAACGAACACCGGGGAGCTGTTTTTT
CDR3: CASSIETTNTGELFF
D: NA
size: once
V: TRBV19
J: TRBJ2-2

DNA: TGTGCTAGTGGCCCCCGGACTAGCGGGAGACCAGATACGCAGTATTTT
CDR3: CASGPRTSGRPDTQYF
D: TRBD2
size: NA
V: TRBV12-5
J: TRBJ2-3

DNA: TGTGCCAGCAGTGACCCCCGGCAGGGGCTCGGAGGCTACACCTTC
CDR3: CASSDPRQGLGGYTF
D: NA
size: NA
V: TRBV25-1
J: TRBJ1-2

DNA: TGTGCCAGCACCTTCTCTGGAAACACCATATATTTT
CDR3: CASTFSGNTIYF
D: NA
size: once
V: TRBV12-3/TRBV12-4
J: TRBJ1-3